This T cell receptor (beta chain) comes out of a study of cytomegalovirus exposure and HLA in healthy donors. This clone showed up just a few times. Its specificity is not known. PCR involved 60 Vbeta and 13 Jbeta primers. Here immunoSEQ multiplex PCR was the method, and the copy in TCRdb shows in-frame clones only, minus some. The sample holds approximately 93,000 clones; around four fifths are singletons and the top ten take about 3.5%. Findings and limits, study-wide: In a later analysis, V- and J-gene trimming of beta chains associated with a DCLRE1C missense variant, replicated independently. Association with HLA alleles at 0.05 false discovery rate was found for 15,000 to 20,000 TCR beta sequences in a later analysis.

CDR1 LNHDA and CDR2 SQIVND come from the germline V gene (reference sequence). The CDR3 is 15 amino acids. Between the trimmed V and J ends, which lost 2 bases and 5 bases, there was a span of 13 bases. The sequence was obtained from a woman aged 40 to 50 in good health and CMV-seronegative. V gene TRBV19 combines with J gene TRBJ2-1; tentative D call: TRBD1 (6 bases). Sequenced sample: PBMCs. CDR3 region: CASSIYREFHNEQFF. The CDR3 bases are TGTGCCAGTAGTATATACAGGGAGTTCCACAATGAGCAGTTCTTC. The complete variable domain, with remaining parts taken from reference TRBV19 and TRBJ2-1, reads DGGITQSPKYLFRKEGQNVTLSCEQNLNHDAMYWYRQDPGQGLRLIYYSQIVNDFQKGDIAEGYSVSREKKESFPLTVTSAQKNPTAFYLCASSIYREFHNEQFFGPGTRLTVL.